The 2 T cell receptor beta chains reported below all come from one sample, sequenced in a study of T cell changes during pregnancy in multiple sclerosis. Using immunoSEQ multiplex PCR, the repertoire was profiled, and TCRdb retains in-frame clones only, with some absent. Among 60,000 to 90,000 clones listed, 89% were seen once. This specimen consisted of peripheral blood, obtained before pregnancy. These receptors were obtained from a female donor with multiple sclerosis, enrolled in a pregnancy study.

This chain connects TRBV5-6 to TRBJ1-2; the match to TRBD1 covers 7 bases. There are 17 residues in the CDR3. Germline-derived CDR1 and CDR2 are SGHDT and YYEEEE. V shed 2 bases and J 4 bases; nucleotides not matched to a gene: 14. CDR3 amino acids: CASSFLGEQGISYGYTF. The DNA of the CDR3 is TGTGCCAGCAGCTTTTTGGGGGAACAGGGGATCAGCTATGGCTACACCTTC.

The chain joins TRBV30 to TRBJ1-3, with 7 bases that match TRBD1. The CDR3 spans 14 residues. Germline values: CDR1 GTSNPN, CDR2 SVGIG (reference sequence). Trimming at V came to 6 bases and at J to 4 bases, leaving 9 bases not matched to a gene. CDR3 sequence: CACSTGFNGNTIYF. CDR3 nucleotides: TGTGCCTGCTCGACAGGGTTTAACGGAAACACCATATATTTT.